A selection of T cell receptor beta chains follows, all from one sample in a study of shared clonotypes between healthy human individuals. Clones were read by immunoSEQ multiplex PCR, and TCRdb kept only the in-frame ones, dropping some. Of 1.5 million to 2.5 million clones listed, just under 95% are singletons. The sample consisted of naive CD8+ T cells sorted from blood. These receptors came from a young man in good health. Both conserved end residues are part of each CDR3. The order of the fields is J gene, V gene, CDR3 protein.

j_call: TRBJ1-1; v_call: TRBV13; cdr3_aa: CASSWRTGWNAEAFF
j_call: TRBJ2-1; v_call: TRBV4-1; cdr3_aa: CASSQPPGGANEQFF
j_call: TRBJ2-1; v_call: TRBV7-2; cdr3_aa: CASSGWGGGPNEQFF
j_call: TRBJ2-7; v_call: TRBV6-5; cdr3_aa: CASSYWGGEGEQYF
j_call: TRBJ2-1; v_call: TRBV19; cdr3_aa: CASSIEREGRDEQFF
j_call: TRBJ2-3; v_call: TRBV25-1; cdr3_aa: CASSAQGTTDTQYF
j_call: TRBJ1-5; v_call: TRBV27; cdr3_aa: CASSLKSNQPQHF
j_call: TRBJ1-4; v_call: TRBV5-1; cdr3_aa: CASSSTTGINEKLFF
j_call: TRBJ1-1; v_call: TRBV25-1; cdr3_aa: CASSEVGGPNGYF
j_call: TRBJ2-7; v_call: TRBV28; cdr3_aa: CASSSTYSSGRAYEQYF
j_call: TRBJ2-7; v_call: TRBV6-6; cdr3_aa: CASSYMGQGNYEQYF
j_call: TRBJ2-7; v_call: TRBV9; cdr3_aa: CASSPRTLDEQYF
j_call: TRBJ2-1; v_call: TRBV4-3; cdr3_aa: CASSPGLAGGPGDNEQFF
j_call: TRBJ1-2; v_call: TRBV5-6; cdr3_aa: CASSLGGQDYGYTF
j_call: TRBJ2-3; v_call: TRBV5-4; cdr3_aa: CASSLQGATDTQYF
j_call: TRBJ1-3; v_call: TRBV12-5; cdr3_aa: CASGLSGTGGAGDRNTIYF
j_call: TRBJ2-4; v_call: TRBV6-5; cdr3_aa: CASSPDRDKNIQYF
j_call: TRBJ2-7; v_call: TRBV6-5; cdr3_aa: CASSVSTGQQYF
j_call: TRBJ2-3; v_call: TRBV11-3; cdr3_aa: CASSFTRASTDTQYF
j_call: TRBJ2-3; v_call: TRBV7-9; cdr3_aa: CASSPPAGPSTDTQYF
j_call: TRBJ1-1; v_call: TRBV11-3; cdr3_aa: CASSSRDITEAFF
j_call: TRBJ2-3; v_call: TRBV7-9; cdr3_aa: CASSPALGDTQYF